Below are 14 T cell receptor beta chains sequenced from a single sample in a study of PD-L1 blockade in urothelial cancer. Measured with immunoSEQ multiplex PCR; TCRdb has only the in-frame clones, and not every one. The sample consists of about 26,000 clones, 86% of them appearing once. The specimen was PBMCs, collected around atezolizumab (anti-PD-L1) treatment. Receptor source: a man aged 60 to 69 with urothelial cancer.

V is TRBV11-2 and J is TRBJ1-1; D remains unclear. Per germline, CDR1 SGHAT and CDR2 FQNNGV. The CDR3 totals 16 residues. Trimming cost V 4 bases and J 2 bases, with 17 bases left between them. The CDR3 reads CASSSTAGWGNTEAFF. CDR3 in DNA: TGTGCCAGCAGCTCAACGGCGGGTTGGGGAAACACTGAAGCTTTCTTT. The complete variable domain, with remaining parts taken from reference TRBV11-2 and TRBJ1-1, reads EAGVAQSPRYKIIEKRQSVAFWCNPISGHATLYWYQQILGQGPKLLIQFQNNGVVDDSQLPKDRFSAERLKGVDSTLKIQPAKLEDSAVYLCASSSTAGWGNTEAFFGQGTRLTVV.

The CDR3 loop reads CASSGLAAGTDTQYF. The CDR3 DNA follows: TGTGCCAGCAGTGGGCTAGCGGCGGGCACAGATACGCAGTATTTT. V and J are TRBV27 and TRBJ2-3; the match to TRBD2 covers 7 bases. Germline loops: CDR1 MNHEY, CDR2 SMNVEV (reference sequence). This CDR3 has 15 residues. After removal of 5 bases from V and 1 base from J, the junction contained 6 bases not matched to a gene.

V gene TRBV27 combines with J gene TRBJ2-1; weak D call: TRBD2 (5 bases). The CDR3 has 17 residues. The V gene's germline CDR1 is MNHEY and CDR2 SMNVEV (reference sequence). Trimming shortened V by 2 bases and J by 0 bases, and 14 bases separated the two germline ends. CDR3 nucleotides: TGTGCCAGCAGTTTAATCCGACTATCCGGCTCCTACAATGAGCAGTTCTTC. It specifies CASSLIRLSGSYNEQFF.

This clone occurred a few times. The CDR3 sequence is CASSLGRVGYGYTF. CDR3 DNA: TGTGCCAGCAGCTTGGGCAGGGTAGGCTATGGCTACACCTTC. The chain combines TRBV13 with TRBJ1-2, with D possibly matching TRBD1 (5 bases). The CDR3 has 14 amino acids. Trimming stripped 3 bases from V and 4 bases from J, with 12 bases between. CDR1 and CDR2 (germline): PRHDT, FYEKMQ (reference sequence).

The chain links TRBV2 to TRBJ2-2; D ambiguous. The CDR3 contains 11 residues. Trimming shortened V by 6 bases and J by 7 bases, and 6 bases separated the two germline ends. The germline V gene has CDR1 SNHLY and CDR2 FYNNEI. The chain's CDR3 is CASSPLGELFF. CDR3 in DNA: TGTGCCAGCAGCCCCCTCGGGGAGCTGTTTTTT. The variable domain in full, completed from reference TRBV2 and TRBJ2-2, reads EPEVTQTPSHQVTQMGQEVILRCVPISNHLYFYWYRQILGQKVEFLVSFYNNEISEKSEIFDDQFSVERPDGSNFTLKIRSTKLEDSAMYFCASSPLGELFFGEGSRLTVL.

This chain links TRBV2 with TRBJ1-5, with D unclear. The CDR3 sequence is 15 residues long. The germline CDR1 and CDR2 sequences are SNHLY and FYNNEI. V was pared by 1 base and J by 8 bases, with 15 bases between. CDR3 nucleotides: TGTGCCAGCAGTGAAGGGTTATACGGTATGGAGCCCCAGCATTTT. It encodes CASSEGLYGMEPQHF.

This rearrangement joins TRBV25-1 to TRBJ2-1; the match to TRBD2 covers 16 bases. Germline CDR1 and CDR2: MGHDK and SYGVNS. Trimming took 6 bases from V and 0 from J; bases not matched to a gene: 5. There are 18 residues in the CDR3. CDR3 coding DNA: TGTGCCAGCAGCGCAGGGACTAGCGGGAGGGGCTCCTACAATGAGCAGTTCTTC. Its protein product is CASSAGTSGRGSYNEQFF.

This chain joins TRBV27 and TRBJ2-1; TRBD2 matches at 9 bases. V dropped 3 bases and J dropped 3; count of bases not matched to a gene: 12. Per the germline V gene, CDR1 is MNHEY and CDR2 is SMNVEV (reference sequence). CDR3 length: 18 amino acids. Here the CDR3 DNA reads TGTGCCAGCAGTTTGGAGGCGGGGGGGCCGTTTAGCTACAATGAGCAGTTCTTC. Its protein product is CASSLEAGGPFSYNEQFF.

This chain joins TRBV5-4 and TRBJ2-1; no definite D call. CDR1 is SGHNT, CDR2 YYREEE, per germline (reference sequence). V was clipped by 1 base and J by 5 bases, with 7 bases between them. There are 13 residues in the CDR3. CDR3 DNA: TGTGCCAGCAGCTTGATGTTCAACAATGAGCAGTTCTTC. This translates into CASSLMFNNEQFF.

The chain recombines TRBV5-6 with TRBJ1-2, with TRBD1 matching over 11 bases. The J segment lost 6 bases and the V segment lost 3 bases, leaving 10 bases of the junction unmatched. CDR3 size: 16 residues. The V gene's germline CDR1 is SGHDT and CDR2 YYEEEE. CDR3: CASSWASGTGGDGYTF. The DNA for the CDR3 is TGTGCCAGCAGCTGGGCTTCCGGGACAGGGGGGGATGGCTACACCTTC.

CDR3 sequence (DNA): TGTGCCAGCATTAGCGGGGGGCCGGGAGAGACCCAGTACTTC. Its translation is CASISGGPGETQYF. V and J are TRBV28 and TRBJ2-5, with 10 bases that match TRBD2. Per the germline V gene, CDR1 is MDHEN and CDR2 is SYDVKM. There are 14 residues in the CDR3. The ends lost 7 bases at V and 4 bases at J; junction bases unmatched: 6.

V gene TRBV5-8 combines with J gene TRBJ2-7; D may be TRBD1 (6 bases). V lost 1 base and J 1 base, leaving 15 bases between the germline ends. The CDR3 extends over 16 amino acids. Germline CDR1 and CDR2: SGHTS and YDEGEE. This CDR3 reads CASSLFGQGTSYEQYF. The CDR3 bases are TGTGCCAGCAGCTTGTTCGGCCAGGGGACGTCCTACGAGCAGTACTTC.

The CDR3 DNA follows: TGTGCCAGCAGTGAACTCAGCTCTGGAAACACCATATATTTT. Its translation: CASSELSSGNTIYF. The chain is built from TRBV2 and TRBJ1-3; no clear D. The CDR3 totals 14 residues. Trimming took 2 bases from V and 0 from J, leaving 5 bases between them. Germline lookup yields CDR1 SNHLY and CDR2 FYNNEI.

V usage is TRBV30 and J usage is TRBJ1-2; 8 bases map to TRBD1. CDR1 and CDR2 (germline): GTSNPN, SVGIG (reference sequence). This CDR3 has 17 amino acids. With 0 bases clipped from V and 5 bases from J, the junction kept 14 bases outside the gene matches. CDR3 nucleotide sequence: TGTGCCTGGAGTGTAAATACGGGGCAGGGGGCACAATATGGCTACACCTTC. Encoded protein: CAWSVNTGQGAQYGYTF.